This is a list of T cell receptor beta chains from one sample in a study of T cells after somatic rescue of genetic block. TCRdb's copy holds only in-frame clones and misses some; the assay was immunoSEQ multiplex PCR. The table has tens of thousands of clones, roughly 96% seen once. Sequencing was carried out using peripheral blood mononuclear cells (PBMCs). The receptors derive from a child in the first two years of life. The CDR3 runs from the conserved cysteine through the conserved F or W. The D gene is left open where the match is weak. Expanded clones are given a class, and other clones once, few, many or no size at all.

j_call,clone_size,v_call,d_call,cdr3_nt,cdr3_aa
TRBJ2-4,-,TRBV18,TRBD1,TGTGCCAGCTTCGCCGGGACAGAAAAAAACATTCAGTACTTC,CASFAGTEKNIQYF
TRBJ2-2,-,TRBV5-4,TRBD2,TGTGCCAGCAGCTTGGGGCTAGCGGGGAACACCGGGGAGCTGTTTTTT,CASSLGLAGNTGELFF
TRBJ2-5,-,TRBV28,TRBD1,TGTGCCAGCAGTTTATGGGCAGGGGGCGAAGAGACCCAGTACTTC,CASSLWAGGEETQYF
TRBJ2-1,-,TRBV6-1,TRBD2,TGTGCCAGCAGTGAAGTGAGTAGCGGGTTTTCCTACAATGAGCAGTTCTTC,CASSEVSSGFSYNEQFF
TRBJ1-5,-,TRBV6-1,TRBD1,TGTGCCAGCAGTGGTCAGGGGGGAAATCAGCCCCAGCATTTT,CASSGQGGNQPQHF
TRBJ2-5,-,TRBV6-1,-,TGTGCCAGCAGTGCACATAGGGAGACCCAGTACTTC,CASSAHRETQYF
TRBJ2-7,-,TRBV28,TRBD1,TGTGCCAGCAGTTCCGAAGGACAGGGGGCTTACGAGCAGTACTTC,CASSSEGQGAYEQYF
TRBJ2-2,-,TRBV28,TRBD1,TGTGCCAGCAGTCTCCGGGACAGGGGGCGGAGGGAGCTGTTTTTT,CASSLRDRGRRELFF
TRBJ1-2,once,TRBV5-4,-,TGTGCCAGCAGCTTTCGCCTGGGGACGGTTGCTAACTATGGCTACACCTTC,CASSFRLGTVANYGYTF
TRBJ2-1,-,TRBV20-1,-,TGCAGTGCTAGTTCATACAATGAGCAGTTCTTC,CSASSYNEQFF
TRBJ2-3,-,TRBV5-6,TRBD1,TGTGCCAGCAGCTTGGGACAGGGAGTCACAGATACGCAGTATTTT,CASSLGQGVTDTQYF
TRBJ2-1,-,TRBV5-1,TRBD2,TGCGCCAGCAGCTTGTCTAGCGGGAGTAGTGAGCAGTTCTTC,CASSLSSGSSEQFF
TRBJ1-1,-,TRBV6-5,-,TGTGCCAGCAGTCGGAGGGTGAACACTGAAGCTTTCTTT,CASSRRVNTEAFF
TRBJ2-3,-,TRBV28,-,TGTGCCAGCAGCCACCTCAAGGATACGCAGTATTTT,CASSHLKDTQYF
TRBJ1-2,-,TRBV5-6,-,TGTGCCAGCAGCTTGGCAGGGTATGGCTACACCTTC,CASSLAGYGYTF
TRBJ2-4,-,TRBV7-6,TRBD2,TGTGCCAGCAGCTTGACTAGCGGGAGGGCCAAAAACATTCAGTACTTC,CASSLTSGRAKNIQYF
TRBJ2-7,-,TRBV5-1,TRBD2,TGCGCCAGCAGCTTGCGGCTAGTGGGAGGGCCAGGCGAGCAGTACTTC,CASSLRLVGGPGEQYF
TRBJ2-1,-,TRBV4-1,TRBD2,TGCGCCAGCAGCCAAGTGGCGGGAGGGGGCAATGAGCAGTTCTTC,CASSQVAGGGNEQFF
TRBJ1-5,-,TRBV21-1,-,TGTGCCAGCAGCCCCCGGCGGGGGAATCAGCCCCAGCATTTT,CASSPRRGNQPQHF
TRBJ2-2,-,TRBV19,-,TGTGCCAGTAGTATGTGGGGGAACACCGGGGAGCTGTTTTTT,CASSMWGNTGELFF
TRBJ2-1,-,TRBV15,TRBD2,TGTGCCACCAGCAGCTGGGGACAGGCCCTACTAGCGGGAATTGGAAATGAGCAGTTCTTC,CATSSWGQALLAGIGNEQFF
TRBJ2-2,-,TRBV9,TRBD1,TGTGCCAGCAGAGATACCGGGACAGGGAGGCCCGGGGAGCTGTTTTTT,CASRDTGTGRPGELFF
TRBJ1-2,-,TRBV29-1,-,TGCAGCGTTGATAGCCAGGGAGATTCCTATGGCTACACCTTC,CSVDSQGDSYGYTF
TRBJ1-2,-,TRBV27,TRBD1,TGTGCCAGCAGTCATGCCGGGACAGGTGGCTACACCTTC,CASSHAGTGGYTF
TRBJ1-4,-,TRBV25-1,TRBD1,TGTGCCAGCAGTGAATATGCAGGGGGGCTTAATGAAAAACTGTTTTTT,CASSEYAGGLNEKLFF
TRBJ2-7,-,TRBV27,TRBD2,TGTGCCAGCATGAGCGGGGGATTCTACGAGCAGTACTTC,CASMSGGFYEQYF
TRBJ1-3,-,TRBV27,-,TGTGCCAGCAGTTTCCGCTCTGGAAACACCATATATTTT,CASSFRSGNTIYF
TRBJ1-1,-,TRBV27,TRBD1,TGTGCCAGCAGTTTTGACAGGGGGAACACTGAAGCTTTCTTT,CASSFDRGNTEAFF
TRBJ1-1,-,TRBV25-1,-,TGTGCCAGCAGTGAACAGGGGTTGAACACTGAAGCTTTCTTT,CASSEQGLNTEAFF
TRBJ2-2,-,TRBV28,-,TGTGCCAGCAGTTTTAGGGGGGTCCGGACCGGGGAGCTGTTTTTT,CASSFRGVRTGELFF
TRBJ2-7,-,TRBV11-3,TRBD1,TGTGCCAGCAGCCCCGGGACAGGGATCTTCTACGAGCAGTACTTC,CASSPGTGIFYEQYF
TRBJ2-3,-,TRBV27,-,TGTGCCAGCAGTTTAATAGACAGCACAGATACGCAGTATTTT,CASSLIDSTDTQYF
TRBJ1-5,-,TRBV7-6,-,TGTGCCAGCAGCTTAAGGGGGGGGAAGAATCAGCCCCAGCATTTT,CASSLRGGKNQPQHF
TRBJ1-1,-,TRBV7-2,TRBD1,TGTGCCAGCAGCCATGACAGGGACACTGAAGCTTTCTTT,CASSHDRDTEAFF
TRBJ1-2,-,TRBV27,TRBD1,TGTGCCAGCAGAAAAGGGGGCGGCTACACCTTC,CASRKGGGYTF
TRBJ2-2,-,TRBV7-9,-,TGTGCCAGCAGCTCCAATTACGGCGGAGCCAATATAAACACCGGGGAGCTGTTTTTT,CASSSNYGGANINTGELFF
TRBJ2-3,-,TRBV4-1,TRBD2,TGCGCCAGCAGCCGCCGGGAGGAATGGGCAGATACGCAGTATTTT,CASSRREEWADTQYF
TRBJ1-1,-,TRBV29-1,TRBD1,TGCAGCGGCCTACAGGGGGCAGGCACTGAAGCTTTCTTT,CSGLQGAGTEAFF
TRBJ2-2,-,TRBV6-5,TRBD2,TGTGCCAGCAGTTGGACTAGCGGGAGCACCGGGGAGCTGTTTTTT,CASSWTSGSTGELFF
TRBJ1-2,once,TRBV30,-,TGTGCCTGGAGTTGGGACGTTAACTATGGCTACACCTTC,CAWSWDVNYGYTF
TRBJ2-7,-,TRBV28,-,TGTGCCAGCAGCCTGGGGCTACCCTACGAGCAGTACTTC,CASSLGLPYEQYF
TRBJ2-1,-,TRBV9,-,TGTGCCAGCAGCGTAGGCGGTCACAATGAGCAGTTCTTC,CASSVGGHNEQFF
TRBJ1-2,-,TRBV30,-,TGTGCCTGGAGTGTAGGAGGGAAAGGGGGCTACACCTTC,CAWSVGGKGGYTF
TRBJ2-2,-,TRBV5-4,-,TGTGCCAGCAGCTTGGGTTGGGGGAGCGCTCGGACCGGGGAGCTGTTTTTT,CASSLGWGSARTGELFF
TRBJ2-7,-,TRBV20-1,-,TGCAGTGGAGCGGAAAGCTACGAGCAGTACTTC,CSGAESYEQYF
TRBJ2-3,-,TRBV7-3,TRBD2,TGTGCCAGCAGCTTAACTAGCGGGGGCACAGATACGCAGTATTTT,CASSLTSGGTDTQYF
TRBJ1-2,-,TRBV5-1,-,TGCGCCAGCAGCTTGAAGGCGACTTACTATGGCTACACCTTC,CASSLKATYYGYTF
TRBJ1-3,-,TRBV5-6,TRBD1,TGTGCCAGCAGCTGGGGACAGGTTGGAAACACCATATATTTT,CASSWGQVGNTIYF
TRBJ2-7,-,TRBV7-2,-,TGTGCCAGCAGCTTAGGGGTTTACGAGCAGTACTTC,CASSLGVYEQYF
TRBJ2-3,-,TRBV4-2,TRBD2,TGTGCCAGCAGCCAAGCTGGCGGGAGGACAGATACGCAGTATTTT,CASSQAGGRTDTQYF
TRBJ2-4,-,TRBV6-6,TRBD1,TGTGCCAGCAGTTACTTGGACAGGGAAAACATTCAGTACTTC,CASSYLDRENIQYF
TRBJ1-2,-,TRBV28,-,TGTGCCAGCAGTTTAGGGGGCGGCTACACCTTC,CASSLGGGYTF
TRBJ1-2,-,TRBV5-1,-,TGCGCCAGCAGCACCACCGGGCTGAATGGCTACACCTTC,CASSTTGLNGYTF
TRBJ2-1,-,TRBV7-9,TRBD2,TGTGCCAGCAGCTTAGGGACTAGCGGGAGCAATGAGCAGTTCTTC,CASSLGTSGSNEQFF
TRBJ2-1,-,TRBV28,-,TGTGCCAGCAGTTTAAGACAGCGGACTACCAATGAGCAGTTCTTC,CASSLRQRTTNEQFF
TRBJ1-2,-,TRBV4-3,TRBD1,TGCGCCAGCAGCCAAGTAGGGGACAGGAACTATGGCTACACCTTC,CASSQVGDRNYGYTF